This T cell receptor beta chain emerged from a study of blood T cell repertoires in COVID-19. Participants' own reports of clinical history determined their cohort assignment. Resolution of symptoms, clearance, or two negative PCRs was present in recovered Cohort 3 donors. Per the original data handling: Reference gene primer amplification gave estimated nucleated cell counts. The assay was immunoSEQ multiplex PCR, and TCRdb's table has in-frame clones only and misses some. V and J calls and clone size follow that table, whereas D and trimming were derived from the DNA. This table holds approximately 260,000 clones, around nine tenths found once. This CDR3 has 15 residues. Germline-derived CDR1 and CDR2 are SGHTA and FQGNSA. Trimming removed 5 bases from V and 7 bases from J; junction bases left unmatched: 5.

The sequence came from a woman aged 60 to 75 who had recovered from COVID-19. The sample taken for sequencing was PBMCs or T cells enriched from blood (not recorded which). This sequence joins TRBV7-2 and TRBJ2-1; 13 bases align to TRBD2. DNA for the CDR3: TGTGCCAGCAGCCAGCAACTAGCGGGGGGGAATGAGCAGTTCTTC. Amino acids: CASSQQLAGGNEQFF.